Below, 7 T cell receptor beta chains from the same sample are listed, as sequenced in a study of T cell responses to AZD1222 COVID-19 vaccine. Profiled with immunoSEQ multiplex PCR; TCRdb holds only in-frame clones, not every one. The sample contains about 140,000 clones, roughly nine tenths of which appear only once. The sample was peripheral blood, taken on day 0 of AZD1222 vaccination. Source of these receptors: an adult in good health.

V is TRBV3-1 (or the pseudogene TRBV3-2) and J is TRBJ1-2; D not resolved. This CDR3 has 11 residues. V gave up 3 bases and J gave up 9 bases, with 8 bases separating them. In germline, CDR1 is LGHDT, CDR2 YNNKEL (reference sequence). The CDR3 reads CASSQGTSYTF. As DNA, the CDR3 is TGTGCCAGCAGCCAGGGTACGAGCTACACCTTC.

The rearrangement links TRBV6-5 to TRBJ1-1; D is uncertain. The CDR3 consists of 14 residues. Trimming took 1 base from V and 5 from J, leaving 11 bases between them. Germline V CDR1 and CDR2: MNHEY, SVGAGI. The CDR3 loop reads CASSYLNRQTEAFF. CDR3 sequence (DNA): TGTGCCAGCAGTTACTTGAATCGACAAACTGAAGCTTTCTTT.

J is TRBJ2-2 and V is TRBV7-8; no definite D call. Per germline, CDR1 SGHVS and CDR2 FQNEAQ. Trimming took off 6 bases at V and 3 bases at J, with 11 bases between the two ends. The length of the CDR3 is 14 residues. CDR3 in amino acids: CASSPRLDTGELFF. For the CDR3, the DNA is TGTGCCAGCAGTCCTAGGTTGGACACCGGGGAGCTGTTTTTT.

The chain uses TRBV7-8 and TRBJ2-4, with 9 bases aligning to TRBD2. Germline V lookup: CDR1 SGHVS, CDR2 FQNEAQ. V was clipped by 4 bases and J by 1 base; unmatched bases: 11. CDR3 length: 18 amino acids. This chain's CDR3 is CASSSRLAGVDAKNIQYF. The CDR3 DNA is TGTGCCAGCAGCTCCAGATTAGCGGGAGTGGATGCCAAAAACATTCAGTACTTC.

The chain recombines TRBV28 with TRBJ1-2, with TRBD1 identical over 7 bases. The CDR3 extends over 15 amino acids. V lost 6 bases and J lost 4; bases outside the gene matches: 11. CDR1 is MDHEN and CDR2 is SYDVKM in the germline V gene. CDR3 nucleotide sequence: TGTGCCAGCAGATACACAGGGGCGGTACTCTATGGCTACACCTTC. It codes for CASRYTGAVLYGYTF.

This sequence joins TRBV28 and TRBJ2-1; 8 nucleotides match TRBD2. The trim removed 6 bases at V and 4 bases at J, leaving 14 bases unmatched. This CDR3 has 17 residues. The germline gives CDR1 MDHEN, CDR2 SYDVKM. The CDR3 DNA sequence: TGTGCCAGCAGCCCACAAACGGGGCTAGCGGGTTACAATGAGCAGTTCTTC. This sequence encodes CASSPQTGLAGYNEQFF.

This clone was counted a single time. The chain couples TRBV7-8 to TRBJ1-5; perhaps TRBD1 as D (5 bases). Germline-derived CDR1 and CDR2 are SGHVS and FQNEAQ. This CDR3 comprises 13 residues. Trimming took 5 bases from V and 4 from J, leaving 9 bases between them. CDR3 region: CASSLTANQPQHF. The CDR3, as DNA: TGTGCCAGCAGCCTGACAGCGAATCAGCCCCAGCATTTT.